The 18 T cell receptor beta chains below come from one sample, sequenced in a study of Ad26.COV2.S vaccination and SARS-CoV-2 variants. The method was immunoSEQ multiplex PCR; TCRdb's version includes in-frame clones alone and lacks a portion of them. The data contain under 600,000 clones, about 88% of them singletons. The treatment was: roughly 18 received Ad26.COV2.S at low or high dose, single or two shots; about five received placebo; per-sample allocation not given. Each sample was drawn 63 days after the first injection (of vaccine or placebo). The source material was peripheral blood, sampled in a trial of Ad26.COV2.S vaccine versus placebo. These receptors originate from a person aged 18-65 years who received the Ad26.COV2.S COVID-19 vaccine or a placebo.

J is TRBJ1-3 and V is TRBV5-1; tentative D call: TRBD1 (6 bases). This CDR3 is built from 16 residues. From germline, CDR1 is SGHRS and CDR2 YFSETQ. V lost 0 bases and J lost 1, with 11 bases in between. The CDR3 DNA reads TGCGCCAGCAGCTTGGACGGACAGACTTCTGGAAACACCATATATTTT. Protein: CASSLDGQTSGNTIYF.

This sequence joins TRBV4-1 and TRBJ1-3; TRBD1 matches 7 bases. Trimming took 1 base from V and 2 from J; bases not matched to a gene: 8. Germline lookup yields CDR1 MGHRA and CDR2 YSYEKL. The CDR3 runs to 17 residues. DNA of the CDR3: TGCGCCAGCAGCCAAGGACCCAGGGGGGGGCCTGGAAACACCATATATTTT. Its protein product is CASSQGPRGGPGNTIYF.

A few counts support this clone. The rearrangement uses TRBV6-5 and TRBJ1-1, with 10 bases matching TRBD1. The CDR3 runs to 13 residues. The germline gives CDR1 MNHEY, CDR2 SVGAGI. J gave up 5 bases and V 8 bases, and 5 bases lay outside the gene matches. CDR3 residues: CASVDRGRTEAFF. CDR3 nucleotides: TGTGCCAGCGTAGACAGGGGGCGAACTGAAGCTTTCTTT.

The chain combines TRBV5-1 with TRBJ1-2; weak D call: TRBD1 (6 bases). Trimming removed 4 bases at V and 1 base at J, with 8 bases between. Germline V gives CDR1 SGHRS, CDR2 YFSETQ. The CDR3 is made up of 13 amino acids. CDR3 amino acids: CASSIGGNYGYTF. As DNA, the CDR3 is TGCGCCAGCAGCATAGGGGGTAACTATGGCTACACCTTC.

Of note for this clone: Compared with germline, one end of the junction differs, possibly owing to a read error. The gene calls are TRBV2 and TRBJ1-2; D not resolved. Germline CDR1 is SNHLY and CDR2 is FYNNEI. The CDR3 has 11 residues. The CDR3 here is CASREEAGYTF. CDR3 DNA sequence: TGTGCCAGCAGGGAAGAAGCTGGCTACACCTTC.

The gene calls are TRBV5-6 and TRBJ2-7; D remains ambiguous. The CDR3 contains 13 residues. The germline gives CDR1 SGHDT, CDR2 YYEEEE. V dropped 1 base and J dropped 1 base, with 6 bases sitting between them. This chain's CDR3 is CASSLQVSYEQYF. The CDR3 bases are TGTGCCAGCAGCTTGCAGGTTTCCTACGAGCAGTACTTC. Complete variable domain (other parts from reference TRBV5-6 and TRBJ2-7): DAGVTQSPTHLIKTRGQQVTLRCSPKSGHDTVSWYQQALGQGPQFIFQYYEEEERQRGNFPDRFSGHQFPNYSSELNVNALLLGDSALYLCASSLQVSYEQYFGPGTRLTVT.

This sequence joins TRBV2 and TRBJ1-4; no reliable D call. The length of the CDR3 is 12 residues. V dropped 7 bases and J dropped 6 bases, with 9 bases sitting between them. The V gene's germline CDR1 is SNHLY and CDR2 FYNNEI. The CDR3 DNA sequence: TGTGCCAGCAACCCGGACCATGAAAAACTGTTTTTT. This encodes CASNPDHEKLFF.

The V and J genes are TRBV2 and TRBJ2-3; TRBD1 aligns across 9 bases. Trimming at V came to 10 bases and at J to 1 base, leaving 9 bases not matched to a gene. Germline CDR1 and CDR2: SNHLY and FYNNEI. The length of the CDR3 is 15 residues. CDR3 sequence (DNA): TGTGCCACCAATTGGGACAGGGATGGCACAGATACGCAGTATTTT. Amino acids: CATNWDRDGTDTQYF.

This clone was seen only once. V is TRBV5-4 and J is TRBJ2-5, with 8 positions matching TRBD2. This CDR3 contains 15 residues. The junction had 6 bases not matched to a gene; V was cut back by 4 bases and J by 1 base. Germline CDR1 reads SGHNT; CDR2 reads YYREEE (reference sequence). The CDR3, as DNA: TGTGCCAGCAGCCTCAGCGGGAGCTTCCAAGAGACCCAGTACTTC. It is translated as CASSLSGSFQETQYF.

The gene calls are TRBV11-2 and TRBJ2-4; tentative D call: TRBD1 (5 bases). Trimming removed 0 bases from V and 9 bases from J, with 12 bases in between. The CDR3 loop spans 14 amino acids. Germline CDR1 and CDR2: SGHAT and FQNNGV. The chain's CDR3 is CASSLEFRDGIQYF. The CDR3 DNA follows: TGTGCCAGCAGCTTAGAGTTCAGGGATGGCATTCAGTACTTC. Complete variable domain (other parts from reference TRBV11-2 and TRBJ2-4): EAGVAQSPRYKIIEKRQSVAFWCNPISGHATLYWYQQILGQGPKLLIQFQNNGVVDDSQLPKDRFSAERLKGVDSTLKIQPAKLEDSAVYLCASSLEFRDGIQYFGAGTRLSVL.

The chain has TRBV28 and TRBJ1-2; D is ambiguous. From germline, CDR1 is MDHEN and CDR2 SYDVKM. The CDR3 spans 12 residues. Trimming shortened V by 1 base and J by 12 bases, and 12 bases separated the two germline ends. In DNA form, the CDR3 reads TGTGCCAGCAGTTTATTGGCATTGCCCAACACCTTC. This codes for CASSLLALPNTF.

The V call is TRBV4-1, the J call TRBJ2-1, with a possible D match to TRBD1 (5 bases). The ends were cut back, 4 bases at V and 5 bases at J, with 15 bases in the middle. Looked up from germline, CDR1 is MGHRA and CDR2 is YSYEKL. The CDR3 runs 15 residues. CDR3 nucleotides: TGCGCCAGCAGCCTCAGGGTATTGGCCGACAATGAGCAGTTCTTC. Residues: CASSLRVLADNEQFF.

This chain joins TRBV30 and TRBJ2-7; D is ambiguous. Trimming removed 5 bases at V and 2 bases at J, with 13 bases between. Germline V gene sequence: CDR1 GTSNPN, CDR2 SVGIG (reference sequence). The CDR3 loop spans 13 amino acids. The CDR3 loop reads CAWGNIGTYEQYF. The CDR3 nucleotides read TGTGCCTGGGGAAATATAGGAACCTACGAGCAGTACTTC.

This sequence joins TRBV27 and TRBJ2-7; 11 nucleotides line up with TRBD1. The CDR3 is 16 residues long. V trimming: 5 bases; J trimming: 0 bases; junction bases outside the gene matches: 6. Germline V lookup: CDR1 MNHEY, CDR2 SMNVEV (reference sequence). CDR3 loop: CASSPRDRGTSYEQYF. The CDR3 DNA reads as TGTGCCAGCAGTCCTCGGGACAGGGGGACCTCCTACGAGCAGTACTTC.

This clone has a single count. The chain combines TRBV10-3 with TRBJ1-2; 7 nucleotides line up with TRBD1. This CDR3 spans 16 amino acids. J gave up 3 bases and V 0 bases, and 7 bases lay outside the gene matches. The germline V gene has CDR1 ENHRY and CDR2 SYGVKD. Written as DNA, the CDR3 is TGTGCCATCAGTGAGTCGGAACAGGGGTTGGACTATGGCTACACCTTC. This gives the protein CAISESEQGLDYGYTF.

The J gene is TRBJ2-3, the V gene TRBV5-1, with D possibly being TRBD1 or TRBD2 (5 bases each). This CDR3 spans 17 amino acids. The V gene's germline CDR1 is SGHRS and CDR2 YFSETQ. Deletions cut 6 bases from V and 2 bases from J, with 22 bases between. CDR3 DNA: TGCGCCAGCAACTCGGGGCTAGTGGGACGCAACACAGATACGCAGTATTTT. Amino acid sequence: CASNSGLVGRNTDTQYF.

This rearrangement joins TRBV5-8 to TRBJ2-2; D remains ambiguous. Trimming cost V 4 bases and J 5 bases, with 18 bases left between them. The CDR3 runs to 16 residues. Germline V gene lookup returns CDR1 SGHTS and CDR2 YDEGEE. The CDR3 is CASSPSVGFGTGELFF. The CDR3 DNA reads as TGTGCCAGCAGCCCGTCCGTGGGCTTCGGGACCGGGGAGCTGTTTTTT.

With respect to this clone: Other DNA sequences of this sample code for an identical CDR3. The V gene is TRBV29-1, the J gene TRBJ1-2, with D tentatively TRBD1 (5 bases). V gave up 6 bases and J gave up 0 bases, with 8 bases separating them. The CDR3 loop spans 12 amino acids. CDR1 SQVTM and CDR2 ANQGSEA come from the germline V gene. The CDR3 DNA follows: TGCAGCGTAGACAGCTCTAACTATGGCTACACCTTC. Translation gives CSVDSSNYGYTF.